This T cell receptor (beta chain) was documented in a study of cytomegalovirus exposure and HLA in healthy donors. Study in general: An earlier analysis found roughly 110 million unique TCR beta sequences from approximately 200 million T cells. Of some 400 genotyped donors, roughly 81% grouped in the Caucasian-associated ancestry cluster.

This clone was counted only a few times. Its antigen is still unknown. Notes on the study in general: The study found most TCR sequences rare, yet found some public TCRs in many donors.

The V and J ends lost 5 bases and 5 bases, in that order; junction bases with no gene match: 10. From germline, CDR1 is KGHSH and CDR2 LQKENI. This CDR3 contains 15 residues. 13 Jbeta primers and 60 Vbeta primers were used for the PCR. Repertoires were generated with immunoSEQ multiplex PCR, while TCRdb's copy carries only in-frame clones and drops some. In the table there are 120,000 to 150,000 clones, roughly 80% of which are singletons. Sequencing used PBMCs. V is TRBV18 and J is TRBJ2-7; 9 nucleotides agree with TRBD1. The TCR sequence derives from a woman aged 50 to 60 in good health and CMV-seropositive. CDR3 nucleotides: TGTGCCAGCTCAGCAACAGGGGGCAATTTGAACGAGCAGTACTTC. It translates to CASSATGGNLNEQYF.